This T cell receptor beta chain was recovered during a study of T cells in Graves' hyperthyroidism and ophthalmopathy. This clonotype was observed at least ten times. Trimming removed 7 bases from V and 0 bases from J, with 7 bases in between. In germline, CDR1 is SGHTA, CDR2 FQGTGA. The CDR3 sequence is 13 residues long. Researchers amplified the TCR beta CDR3 regions from RNA transcripts. In the first-round RT-PCR of the TCR CDR3, the HTBI primer set was used. TCRdb reanalysed the multiplex PCR reads using MiXCR and keeps one entry per CDR3 protein. The table shows over 500,000 distinct CDR3 sequences, with 15% to 20% occurring only once. Ophthalmopathy patients all had a Clinical Activity Score of at least 3, a NOSPECS grade of at least 4 and disease under 3 months old. Together with thyroid ultrasound, orbital computed tomography, serum thyroxine and TRAb, clinical symptoms were used for diagnoses.

The V call is TRBV7-3, the J call TRBJ1-3; unclear D gene. The sequence derives from a woman aged 30 to 39 with Graves' ophthalmopathy. The sequenced sample consisted of blood. The CDR3 nucleotides read TGTGCCAGCAAGAGGAACTCTGGAAACACCATATATTTT. It translates to CASKRNSGNTIYF.